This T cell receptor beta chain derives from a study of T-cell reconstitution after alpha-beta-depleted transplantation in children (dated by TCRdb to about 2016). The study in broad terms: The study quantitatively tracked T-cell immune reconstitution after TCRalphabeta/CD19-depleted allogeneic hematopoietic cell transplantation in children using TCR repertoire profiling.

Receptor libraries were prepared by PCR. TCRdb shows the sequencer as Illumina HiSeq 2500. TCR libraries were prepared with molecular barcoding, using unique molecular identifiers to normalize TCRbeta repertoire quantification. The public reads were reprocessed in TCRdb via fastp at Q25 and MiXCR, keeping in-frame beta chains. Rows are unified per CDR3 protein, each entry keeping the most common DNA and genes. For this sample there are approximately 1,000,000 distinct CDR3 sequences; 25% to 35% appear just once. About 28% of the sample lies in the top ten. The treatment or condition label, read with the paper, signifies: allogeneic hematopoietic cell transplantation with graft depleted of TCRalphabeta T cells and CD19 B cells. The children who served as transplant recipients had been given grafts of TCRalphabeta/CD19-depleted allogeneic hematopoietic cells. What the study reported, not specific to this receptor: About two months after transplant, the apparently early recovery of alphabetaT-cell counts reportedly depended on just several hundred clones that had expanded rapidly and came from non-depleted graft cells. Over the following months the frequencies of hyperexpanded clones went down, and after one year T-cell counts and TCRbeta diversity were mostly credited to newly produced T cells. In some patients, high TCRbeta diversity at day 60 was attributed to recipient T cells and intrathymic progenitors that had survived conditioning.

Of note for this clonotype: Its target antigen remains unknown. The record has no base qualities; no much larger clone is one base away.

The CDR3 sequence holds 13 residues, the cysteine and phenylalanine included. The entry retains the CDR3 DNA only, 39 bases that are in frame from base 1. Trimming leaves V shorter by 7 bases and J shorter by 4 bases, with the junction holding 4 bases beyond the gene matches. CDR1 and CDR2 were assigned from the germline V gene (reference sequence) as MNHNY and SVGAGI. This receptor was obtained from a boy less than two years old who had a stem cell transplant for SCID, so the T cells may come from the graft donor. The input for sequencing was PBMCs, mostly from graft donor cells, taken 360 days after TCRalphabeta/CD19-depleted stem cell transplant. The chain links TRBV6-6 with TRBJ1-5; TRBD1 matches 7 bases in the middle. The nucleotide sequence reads TGTGCCAGCACCCGGGACAGAAATCAGCCCCAGCATTTT. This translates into CASTRDRNQPQHF.